Below are 30 T cell receptor beta chains sequenced from a single sample in a study of shared clonotypes between healthy human individuals. Generated by immunoSEQ multiplex PCR, the TCRdb table keeps only in-frame clones and is missing some. The sample records hundreds of thousands of clones, roughly 72% being singletons. Sequenced input: memory CD4+ T cells sorted from blood. Subset indicated: CD45RA-negative fraction. Receptors originate from a woman aged 25 to 39 in good health.

This chain links TRBV12-5 with TRBJ2-6; D unclear. CDR3 length: 13 residues. V was pared by 2 bases and J by 5 bases, with 4 bases between. Germline V gene lookup returns CDR1 LGHNT and CDR2 FRNRAP. CDR3 DNA: TGTGCTAGTGGTTTGCTCTGGGCCAACGTCCTGACTTTC. This codes for CASGLLWANVLTF.

This chain uses TRBV11-2 with TRBJ1-1, with unresolved D. The V gene's germline CDR1 is SGHAT and CDR2 FQNNGV. V lost 5 bases to trimming and J lost 8 bases, with 9 bases between them. The CDR3 is made up of 11 amino acids. CDR3 sequence: CASSALSEAFF. CDR3 bases: TGTGCCAGCAGCGCACTCTCCGAAGCTTTCTTT.

This clone was seen a few times. V is TRBV9 and J is TRBJ2-1; 8 bases are a match to TRBD2. The CDR3 totals 16 residues. Losses at the gene ends were 0 bases for V and 5 bases for J; bases not matched to a gene: 7. Germline CDR1 reads SGDLS; CDR2 reads YYNGEE. CDR3 residues: CASSVDTGRVNNEQFF. The CDR3, as DNA: TGTGCCAGCAGCGTAGATACCGGGAGGGTAAACAATGAGCAGTTCTTC.

This chain connects TRBV7-9 to TRBJ2-1; D assignment may be TRBD1 or TRBD2 (6 bases each). Per germline, CDR1 SEHNR and CDR2 FQNEAQ (reference sequence). The CDR3 has 19 amino acids. The V end lost 1 base, the J end lost 5 bases, and 24 bases lay between the germline ends. CDR3 sequence (DNA): TGTGCCAGCAGCTTAGGCCCGCCGGGTGGCGGGACAACAAACAATGAGCAGTTCTTC. Translation: CASSLGPPGGGTTNNEQFF. The full variable domain, with the rest looked up from reference TRBV7-9 and TRBJ2-1, is DTGVSQNPRHKITKRGQNVTFRCDPISEHNRLYWYRQTLGQGPEFLTYFQNEAQLEKSRLLSDRFSAERPKGSFSTLEIQRTEQGDSAMYLCASSLGPPGGGTTNNEQFFGPGTRLTVL.

The chain couples TRBV15 to TRBJ1-5, with unresolved D. V was shortened by 0 bases and J by 1 base, with 7 bases between the two germline ends. Per the germline V gene, CDR1 is LNHNV and CDR2 is YYDKDF (reference sequence). CDR3 length equals 15 residues. The CDR3 DNA sequence: TGTGCCACCAGCAGAGAAATATTGAGCAATCAGCCCCAGCATTTT. Protein product: CATSREILSNQPQHF.

The genes are TRBV27 and TRBJ2-5; TRBD2 matches 12 bases. The CDR3 contains 17 residues. Germline CDR1 MNHEY, CDR2 SMNVEV (reference sequence). V lost 5 bases, J lost 0 bases, and 7 bases stayed unmatched. Here the CDR3 DNA reads TGTGCCAGCAGTAATGGGACTAGCGGGTGGTACCAAGAGACCCAGTACTTC. Translating gives CASSNGTSGWYQETQYF.

The chain joins TRBV2 to TRBJ2-2, with 10 bases matching TRBD1. The CDR3 length is 15 residues. Germline V gives CDR1 SNHLY, CDR2 FYNNEI. V lost 6 bases, J lost 3 bases, and 4 bases stayed unmatched. CDR3: CASRYGTGDTGELFF. The DNA for the CDR3 is TGTGCCAGCAGATACGGGACAGGGGACACCGGGGAGCTGTTTTTT.

The chain has TRBV27 and TRBJ1-4; the D gene is possibly TRBD1 (5 bases). Trimming left V 0 bases short and J 6 bases short, with 29 bases between. This CDR3 is built from 21 residues. Germline V lookup: CDR1 MNHEY, CDR2 SMNVEV (reference sequence). The CDR3 DNA reads TGTGCCAGCAGTTTATCGATCCCAGGGCTCAATCGCCGCCCTATCGATGAAAAACTGTTTTTT. Residues: CASSLSIPGLNRRPIDEKLFF.

The chain combines TRBV5-6 with TRBJ1-1, with D hard to call. This CDR3 is 15 amino acids long. In germline, CDR1 is SGHDT, CDR2 YYEEEE. V was pared by 0 bases and J by 0 bases, with 9 bases between. CDR3 nucleotide sequence: TGTGCCAGCAGCTTGGGACTGGCCATGAACACTGAAGCTTTCTTT. Encoded protein: CASSLGLAMNTEAFF.

This chain uses TRBV5-1 with TRBJ1-2; TRBD1 is a possible D gene (5 bases). CDR1 and CDR2 from the germline V gene are SGHRS and YFSETQ. V shed 0 bases and J shed 8 bases, with 11 bases lying between them. The CDR3 is made up of 13 amino acids. The CDR3 loop is CASSLGPGTGYTF. Written as DNA, the CDR3 is TGCGCCAGCAGCTTGGGACCAGGGACGGGCTACACCTTC.

The chain is built from TRBV5-1 and TRBJ2-7; the D is unclear. The length of the CDR3 is 13 residues. The germline gives CDR1 SGHRS, CDR2 YFSETQ. V lost 0 bases to trimming and J lost 2 bases, with 6 bases between them. CDR3 residues: CASSLDAAYEQYF. The DNA of the CDR3 is TGCGCCAGCAGCTTGGACGCGGCCTACGAGCAGTACTTC.

V gene TRBV7-2 combines with J gene TRBJ2-1, with 14 bases identical to TRBD2. V lost 5 bases and J lost 8; bases outside the gene matches: 5. In germline, CDR1 is SGHTA, CDR2 FQGNSA. This CDR3 spans 15 amino acids. CDR3 sequence reads: CASSQGLAGGYEQFF. CDR3 bases: TGTGCCAGCAGCCAAGGACTAGCGGGAGGTTATGAGCAGTTCTTC.

The CDR3 is CASSLSGESYNEQFF. For the CDR3, the DNA is TGTGCCAGCAGTTTAAGCGGTGAGTCCTACAATGAGCAGTTCTTC. The V gene is TRBV28, the J gene TRBJ2-1, with a weak D call TRBD2 (5 bases). Looked up from germline, CDR1 is MDHEN and CDR2 is SYDVKM. Trimming stripped 2 bases from V and 1 base from J, with 9 bases between. The CDR3 is 15 amino acids.

The V call is TRBV4-2, the J call TRBJ2-6, with 9 bases that match TRBD1. This CDR3 is 20 amino acids long. Germline CDR1 and CDR2: LGHNA and YNFKEQ. Trimming cost V 4 bases and J 0 bases; bases outside gene matches: 13. In DNA form, the CDR3 reads TGTGCCAGCAGCCGCCGGACGACCGGGACAGGGAACTCTGGGGCCAACGTCCTGACTTTC. Its protein is CASSRRTTGTGNSGANVLTF.

Note on this clone: In the same sample, other DNA sequences code for this CDR3. The chain uses TRBV5-1 and TRBJ2-3, with TRBD1 matching over 7 bases. V gave up 0 bases and J gave up 3 bases; unmatched junction bases: 4. This CDR3 is 15 amino acids long. Germline CDR1 is SGHRS and CDR2 is YFSETQ. The CDR3 region is CASSLVAGGTDTQYF. The CDR3 DNA follows: TGCGCCAGCAGCTTGGTGGCAGGGGGTACAGATACGCAGTATTTT.

This clone appeared a single time. This CDR3 reads CASSHPGKGSTDTQYF. DNA of the CDR3: TGCGCCAGCAGCCACCCTGGGAAGGGGAGCACAGATACGCAGTATTTT. The chain joins TRBV4-1 to TRBJ2-3, with TRBD1 as a possible D gene (5 bases). The germline V gene has CDR1 MGHRA and CDR2 YSYEKL. CDR3 size: 16 residues. Trimming shortened V by 3 bases and J by 0 bases, and 13 bases separated the two germline ends.

This clone was observed once. The chain is built from TRBV28 and TRBJ2-6; D not resolved. V was cut by 4 bases and J by 0 bases, with 7 bases left in between. This CDR3 is 15 amino acids long. Germline assignment: CDR1 MDHEN and CDR2 SYDVKM. CDR3 protein: CASSSHRSGANVLTF. For the CDR3, the DNA is TGTGCCAGCAGTTCTCACCGCTCTGGGGCCAACGTCCTGACTTTC.

This clone has only one observation. The CDR3 DNA reads as TGTGCCAGCACCGAGACAGGAAAATGGAGTGGCTACACCTTC. It encodes CASTETGKWSGYTF. The rearrangement uses TRBV6-5 and TRBJ1-2, with TRBD1 as a possible D gene (6 bases). The CDR3 is made up of 14 amino acids. The germline V gene has CDR1 MNHEY and CDR2 SVGAGI. V lost 7 bases, J lost 7 bases, and 19 bases lay in between.

V gene TRBV11-2 combines with J gene TRBJ1-5, with unresolved D. The CDR3 runs 15 residues. Trimming removed 5 bases from V and 10 bases from J, with 21 bases in between. CDR1 is SGHAT, CDR2 FQNNGV, per germline. The CDR3 DNA sequence: TGTGCCAGCAGCCCGGACGGTTATAGCTTGGGACCCCAGCATTTT. It translates to CASSPDGYSLGPQHF.

The rearrangement joins TRBV10-1 to TRBJ2-7; D gene ambiguous. The CDR3 loop spans 13 amino acids. Germline CDR1 is WNHNN and CDR2 is SYGVQD (reference sequence). Trimming took off 2 bases at V and 1 base at J, with 6 bases between the two ends. The CDR3 bases are TGCGCCAGCAGTGAGCCGGATTCCTACGAGCAGTACTTC. This sequence encodes CASSEPDSYEQYF.

This chain connects TRBV5-1 to TRBJ2-4; D is undetermined. The CDR3 consists of 15 residues. Germline V lookup: CDR1 SGHRS, CDR2 YFSETQ. The germline V and J ends were trimmed by 1 base and 2 bases, with 10 bases remaining between them. Here the CDR3 reads CASSLMGLSKNIQYF. The CDR3 nucleotides read TGCGCCAGCAGCTTGATGGGTTTATCCAAAAACATTCAGTACTTC.

The chain carries TRBV6-5 and TRBJ1-1; no reliable D call. Per germline, CDR1 MNHEY and CDR2 SVGAGI. CDR3 length: 15 amino acids. Trimming took 2 bases from V and 4 from J, leaving 14 bases between them. The CDR3, as DNA: TGTGCCAGCAGTTACGAAATGGTAGGGAGCACTGAAGCTTTCTTT. Protein product: CASSYEMVGSTEAFF.

The V and J genes are TRBV6-5 and TRBJ2-3; TRBD2 matches at 8 bases. Germline V gives CDR1 MNHEY, CDR2 SVGAGI. This CDR3 has 15 amino acids. The V and J ends lost 6 bases and 5 bases, in that order; junction bases with no gene match: 10. CDR3 DNA sequence: TGTGCCAGCAGAAGAAAAGCGGGAGCCGGAGATACGCAGTATTTT. It specifies CASRRKAGAGDTQYF.

The chain combines TRBV10-1 with TRBJ2-7, with 8 bases aligning to TRBD1. The CDR3 consists of 13 residues. The trim removed 5 bases at V and 5 bases at J, leaving 5 bases unmatched. Germline lookup yields CDR1 WNHNN and CDR2 SYGVQD (reference sequence). CDR3 residues: CASSNGQGDEQYF. For the CDR3, the DNA is TGCGCCAGCAGTAATGGACAGGGCGACGAGCAGTACTTC.

The chain uses TRBV5-1 and TRBJ2-7; tentative D call: TRBD2 (6 bases). The length of the CDR3 is 14 residues. V lost 0 bases and J 2 bases, leaving 9 bases between the germline ends. Germline V gene lookup returns CDR1 SGHRS and CDR2 YFSETQ. The CDR3 loop reads CASSLAGVPYEQYF. The CDR3 DNA reads TGCGCCAGCAGCTTGGCGGGGGTCCCCTACGAGCAGTACTTC. Combining the CDR3 with reference TRBV5-1 and TRBJ2-7 gives the whole variable domain KAGVTQTPRYLIKTRGQQVTLSCSPISGHRSVSWYQQTPGQGLQFLFEYFSETQRNKGNFPGRFSGRQFSNSRSEMNVSTLELGDSALYLCASSLAGVPYEQYFGPGTRLTVT.

V and J are TRBV5-4 and TRBJ2-2; D is unresolved. V shed 1 base and J shed 0 bases, with 7 bases lying between them. Looked up from germline, CDR1 is SGHNT and CDR2 is YYREEE (reference sequence). The CDR3 is 15 residues long. The CDR3 region is CASSLSTTNTGELFF. The CDR3 region has the DNA TGTGCCAGCAGCTTGTCCACAACGAACACCGGGGAGCTGTTTTTT.

The V gene is TRBV5-1, the J gene TRBJ2-1, with D hard to call. The CDR3 has 12 residues. From germline, CDR1 is SGHRS and CDR2 YFSETQ. The V end was cut by 4 bases, the J end by 9 bases, with 11 bases between. The CDR3 region is CASSPPAVEQFF. CDR3 sequence (DNA): TGCGCCAGCAGCCCCCCAGCTGTTGAGCAGTTCTTC.

This rearrangement joins TRBV9 to TRBJ2-1, with 11 bases aligning to TRBD2. The J segment lost 4 bases and the V segment lost 4 bases, leaving 4 bases of the junction unmatched. The germline V gene has CDR1 SGDLS and CDR2 YYNGEE. This CDR3 is built from 15 residues. The CDR3, as DNA: TGTGCCAGCAGCATTCTAGCGGGGGGTTACAATGAGCAGTTCTTC. This gives the protein CASSILAGGYNEQFF. Together with reference TRBV9 and TRBJ2-1, the CDR3 gives the full variable domain: DSGVTQTPKHLITATGQRVTLRCSPRSGDLSVYWYQQSLDQGLQFLIQYYNGEERAKGNILERFSAQQFPDLHSELNLSSLELGDSALYFCASSILAGGYNEQFFGPGTRLTVL.

CDR3 nucleotide sequence: TGTGCCAGCAGCATGGGGGGCGGCTGGTATGGCTACACCTTC. As protein: CASSMGGGWYGYTF. The chain combines TRBV2 with TRBJ1-2; possibly TRBD1 for D (6 bases). CDR1 is SNHLY and CDR2 is FYNNEI in the germline V gene. V shed 6 bases and J shed 5 bases, with 16 bases lying between them. The CDR3 has 14 residues.

J is TRBJ2-7 and V is TRBV4-2; TRBD1 matches at 10 bases. This CDR3 region has 16 residues. V was pared by 1 base and J by 4 bases, with 7 bases of the junction left unmatched. Looked up from germline, CDR1 is LGHNA and CDR2 is YNFKEQ. CDR3 bases: TGTGCCAGCAGCCAAGCATGGGGACAGGGGTCATACGAGCAGTACTTC. As protein: CASSQAWGQGSYEQYF.